These 9 T cell receptor beta chains were all obtained from the same sample, sequenced in a study of cytomegalovirus exposure and HLA in healthy donors (dated by TCRdb to the late 2010s). The library was prepared using the immunoSEQ multiplex PCR assay. For the multiplex PCR, a mixture combining 60 forward primers for TCR Vbeta segments and 13 reverse primers for TCR Jbeta segments was used. Not all clones reach the TCRdb copy of this immuneACCESS table, which keeps in-frame sequences only. Checked studies attribute under half of the gap to unresolved V genes and leave the rest unexplained. Recorded for this sample are around 160,000 clones; over 60% of them occurred a single time. Of the sample, 3% falls within the top ten clones. Sequencing input: PBMCs. All receptors derive from a man in his forties or fifties in good health and CMV-seropositive.

The CDR3 DNA follows: TGTGCCAGCAGCCGGGGAGATATCAACACTGAAGCTTTCTTT. Residues: CASSRGDINTEAFF. The V gene is TRBV9, the J gene TRBJ1-1, with D hard to call. V shed 4 bases and J shed 2 bases, with 12 bases lying between them. The CDR3 is 14 amino acids. CDR1 SGDLS and CDR2 YYNGEE come from the germline V gene.

This clone has a handful of counts. The CDR3 protein is CASSPSGQGVTGELFF. The DNA of the CDR3 is TGTGCCAGCTCACCTTCGGGACAGGGGGTCACCGGGGAGCTGTTTTTT. The chain couples TRBV18 to TRBJ2-2, with 11 bases that match TRBD1. V lost 3 bases and J lost 4; bases outside the gene matches: 4. The CDR3 sequence is 16 residues long. Germline values: CDR1 KGHSH, CDR2 LQKENI.

V usage is TRBV28 and J usage is TRBJ1-5; D gene uncertain. Trimming left V 6 bases short and J 1 base short, with 4 bases between. The CDR3 is 12 amino acids. Germline assignment: CDR1 MDHEN and CDR2 SYDVKM. The CDR3 region has the DNA TGTGCCAGCAGCGTAAGCAATCAGCCCCAGCATTTT. Translation gives CASSVSNQPQHF.

The CDR3 sequence is CASSAPGQGNNNEQFF. The CDR3 DNA sequence: TGTGCCAGCAGTGCACCGGGACAGGGAAATAACAATGAGCAGTTCTTC. The chain is built from TRBV28 and TRBJ2-1; 9 positions match TRBD1. V lost 5 bases, J lost 5 bases, and 10 bases stayed unmatched. The CDR3 contains 16 residues. Germline V gene lookup returns CDR1 MDHEN and CDR2 SYDVKM.

J is TRBJ1-3 and V is TRBV7-3; weak D call: TRBD1 (5 bases). Germline CDR1 and CDR2: SGHTA and FQGTGA. The V gene lost 5 bases and the J gene lost 0 bases, with 8 bases spanning the gap. There are 14 residues in the CDR3. The CDR3: CASSPGNSGNTIYF. Here the CDR3 DNA reads TGTGCCAGCAGCCCAGGGAACTCTGGAAACACCATATATTTT.

The chain couples TRBV10-1 to TRBJ2-4; D might be TRBD1 (7 bases). The CDR3 totals 16 residues. V lost 2 bases to trimming and J lost 3 bases, with 14 bases between them. The V gene's germline CDR1 is WNHNN and CDR2 SYGVQD (reference sequence). CDR3 residues: CASSEGAQGGKNIQYF. The CDR3 DNA reads as TGCGCCAGCAGTGAGGGGGCCCAGGGGGGCAAAAACATTCAGTACTTC.

For this clone: At one end the junction does not follow the germline gene, possibly because of a read error. The chain couples TRBV7-9 to TRBJ2-7; D is perhaps TRBD1 (7 bases). CDR1 and CDR2 from the germline V gene are SEHNR and FQNEAQ (reference sequence). This CDR3 has 18 amino acids. CDR3 bases: TGTTCCAGCAGCTTATATCGGGCAGGGGGAGGCCAGTCCTACGAGCAGTACTTC. This translates into CSSSLYRAGGGQSYEQYF.

The J gene is TRBJ1-1, the V gene TRBV5-1; 7 bases map to TRBD1. CDR3 length equals 15 residues. V trimming: 3 bases; J trimming: 4 bases; junction bases outside the gene matches: 9. Germline assignment: CDR1 SGHRS and CDR2 YFSETQ. DNA for the CDR3: TGCGCCAGCAGCTCTTCCCCGGGACAGCCCACTGAAGCTTTCTTT. Encoded protein: CASSSSPGQPTEAFF. Full variable domain (outside the CDR3, taken from reference TRBV5-1 and TRBJ1-1): KAGVTQTPRYLIKTRGQQVTLSCSPISGHRSVSWYQQTPGQGLQFLFEYFSETQRNKGNFPGRFSGRQFSNSRSEMNVSTLELGDSALYLCASSSSPGQPTEAFFGQGTRLTVV.

The chain uses TRBV7-3 and TRBJ2-2, with TRBD1 matching over 11 bases. The CDR3 is 15 residues long. Germline-derived CDR1 and CDR2 are SGHTA and FQGTGA. V shed 5 bases, J shed 5 bases, and the junction held 4 bases outside the gene matches. CDR3 amino acids: CASSQGTGGTGELFF. In nucleotides, the CDR3 is TGTGCCAGCAGCCAGGGGACAGGGGGTACCGGGGAGCTGTTTTTT.